This paragraph covers one TCR beta chain sequence. Its matching antigen is unknown. Germline CDR1 is KGHSH and CDR2 is LQKENI. V lost 0 bases and J 8 bases, leaving 13 bases between the germline ends. There are 15 residues in the CDR3. These data belong to a study of T cells in localized non-small cell lung cancer. Study-level results: Adjacent lung was found to contain a median approximately 60 of the top 100 tumor clones. It remains possible that heterogeneity exists, since only one tumor region was sequenced. T cell clonality was highest in uninvolved adjacent lung, above tumor.

Libraries were prepared by immunoSEQ multiplex PCR; TCRdb keeps only in-frame clonotypes and omits some of them. The data hold tens of thousands of clones, with approximately 90% observed a single time. V and J are TRBV18 and TRBJ1-4; the D gene is possibly TRBD1 (6 bases). This TCR was sampled from a female donor of 60 years or more with stage I lung adenocarcinoma. The sequencing used peripheral blood, collected before any cancer treatment. The CDR3 sequence: CASSPPWGQGEKLFF. CDR3 coding DNA: TGTGCCAGCTCACCACCCTGGGGCCAGGGGGAAAAACTGTTTTTT.